This T cell receptor beta chain was documented in a study of blood T cell repertoires in COVID-19. The data were produced by immunoSEQ multiplex PCR, yet TCRdb's version contains in-frame clones alone and is incomplete. The sample has about 250,000 clones, 85% to 90% seen once; the top ten hold 0.99%. This CDR3 has 13 residues. Germline values: CDR1 SGDLS, CDR2 YYNGEE. V shed 0 bases and J shed 5 bases, with 8 bases lying between them. The V gene is TRBV9, the J gene TRBJ2-5, with D uncertain. Material: peripheral blood. This TCR was sampled from a woman aged 40-49 years who had recovered from COVID-19. The CDR3 loop is CASSVGDWETQYF. In nucleotides, the CDR3 is TGTGCCAGCAGCGTAGGTGACTGGGAGACCCAGTACTTC. Drawing the rest from reference TRBV9 and TRBJ2-5, the complete variable domain is DSGVTQTPKHLITATGQRVTLRCSPRSGDLSVYWYQQSLDQGLQFLIQYYNGEERAKGNILERFSAQQFPDLHSELNLSSLELGDSALYFCASSVGDWETQYFGPGTRLLVL.